This TCR beta chain was captured by sequencing in a study of blood T cell repertoires in COVID-19. Study information: Samples came from the United States, Italy and Spain, spanning acute and convalescent COVID-19. PBMCs, B-cell-depleted T cells, or T cells provided the cDNA or gDNA that made up the material.

Clones were sequenced by immunoSEQ multiplex PCR, and TCRdb holds only the in-frame ones, with some missing. This table holds roughly 130,000 clones, more than 75% found once. Trimming removed 5 bases from V and 5 bases from J; junction bases left unmatched: 9. Germline V gene lookup returns CDR1 SSHAT and CDR2 FNYEAQ (reference sequence). The CDR3 loop spans 15 amino acids. This sequence joins TRBV7-7 and TRBJ2-5; 9 bases are shared with TRBD1. Sequenced sample: peripheral blood. The clonotype comes from a man between 45 and 60 years old with active COVID-19. CDR3 DNA sequence: TGTGCCAGCAGCCGCCACGGACAGGGGAGGGAGACCCAGTACTTC. Translating gives CASSRHGQGRETQYF. Full variable domain (missing parts from reference TRBV7-7 and TRBJ2-5): GAGVSQSPRYKVTKRGQDVTLRCDPISSHATLYWYQQALGQGPEFLTYFNYEAQPDKSGLPSDRFSAERPEGSISTLTIQRTEQRDSAMYRCASSRHGQGRETQYFGPGTRLLVL.